This T cell receptor beta chain came from a study of blood T cell repertoires in COVID-19 (dated by TCRdb to about 2020). Notes on the research overall: Samples from collaborators originated in the United States, Italy and Spain and spanned both the acute and convalescent phases of COVID-19. Where available, HLA class I and class II types were obtained from metadata supplied by the sample provider rather than from assay-based typing. The material from the prospective study consisted of cDNA or gDNA derived from T cells, B-cell-depleted T cells, or PBMCs. Deeply sampled blood TCRbeta repertoires from subjects exposed to, actively infected with, or recovered from COVID-19 were included in the dataset. The samples were drawn from the first 160 participants of the ongoing ImmuneRACE study and from 1,254 subjects provided by 6 global collaborators. The repertoires were released in a freely available public database meant as a resource for research on the immune response to SARS-CoV-2. The sample metadata nearly always contained a de-identified subject ID, COVID-19 status, age in years and sex.

A second Seattle source provided samples from volunteer blood donors who had recovered from COVID-19. The collaborating institutions used their own protocols to collect whole blood in K2EDTA tubes. For TCRbeta analysis, collaborators shipped samples as frozen whole blood, isolated PBMCs, or DNA extracted from either of those sample types. Results the study describes overall, beyond this receptor: The amount of clinical and demographic metadata varied by source and participant and was provided uncurated.

About this clone itself: Its cognate antigen has yet to be identified. The sample holds no much larger clone one base away, and base qualities are not on file.

V and J are trimmed by 4 bases and 2 bases, and the gene matches miss 14 bases of the junction. Its CDR3 holds 17 amino acids, cysteine through phenylalanine. The CDR3 DNA has 51 bases and is translated from base 1. From a lookup of the germline V gene, CDR1 and CDR2 are SGHRS and YFSETQ. TCRbeta CDR3 regions were amplified from genomic DNA by means of the immunoSEQ Assay, a bias-controlled multiplex PCR. Turning to the authors' computational methods: Nucleated cell counts per sample were estimated from amplification of reference gene primers within the assay. To quantify the absolute abundance of each unique TCRbeta CDR3 rearrangement, sequence reads were collapsed and filtered. For each sample, productive Simpson clonality was calculated by taking the square root of Simpson's diversity index across productive rearrangements. What TCRdb holds here is the immuneACCESS table cut down to in-frame rearrangements. Part of the clones is not present; checked against another copy, under half of the missing clones reflect an unresolved V gene, and the others are unexplained. That table supplies the V and J calls and clone size; D and trimming were determined from the DNA. The sample table holds over 200,000 clones, of which around 83% were seen once. The ten largest clones add up to around 2% of the sample.

The V and J genes are TRBV5-1 and TRBJ2-7, and 8 bases in between align with TRBD1. Sequenced sample: peripheral blood. This clonotype was obtained from a man aged 35 to 55 who had recovered from COVID-19. CDR3 reads: CASSGSDWGTGAYEQYF. The base sequence is TGCGCCAGCAGCGGCTCCGACTGGGGGACAGGAGCCTACGAGCAGTACTTC.